This entry features one T cell receptor beta chain sequence. This clone's antigen is unknown. No quality values exist for individual bases; no much larger clone is one base distant. This record comes from a study of type 1 and type 2 diabetes patients (dated by TCRdb to 2016 to 2017). For context, the study as a whole: The cohort comprised eight or nine type 1 diabetes patients, four type 2 diabetes patients and six or seven nondiabetic controls recruited in China. Across the study, CD4+ and CD8+ T cells were positively selected from PBMCs by means of CD4 or CD8 MicroBeads on MACS columns. The whole study generated approximately 19 million paired-end reads. For the type 1 diabetes patients, the type 2 diabetes patients acted as a disease comparison group. TCRbeta repertoires were profiled by high-throughput sequencing in the study to compare type 1 diabetes, type 2 diabetes and nondiabetic individuals. The TCRbeta libraries underwent paired-end sequencing on Illumina HiSeq 2000 or MiSeq instruments. Similar V gene usage was observed when approximately 22-cycle and approximately 26-cycle amplification were compared, suggesting similar primer efficiencies and random PCR bias. Overall study outcomes, separate from this receptor: Age and gender were not matched between study groups, possibly biasing interpretation. Type 2 diabetes repertoires showed high diversity, significantly greater than type 1 diabetes repertoires in both CD4+ and CD8+ T cells. Type 2 diabetes and control samples had highly correlated V and J gene usage patterns, with the correlation between samples averaging roughly 0.97. Because only a limited number of T2D and control samples were sequenced, some T1D-only HECs might also be present in more T2D or control samples. Type 2 diabetes patients had few highly-expanded CD4+ clones, median one, accounting for a median about 4% of reads.

Every diabetic patient fulfilled standard classification criteria for type 1 or type 2 diabetes, and glucose and C-peptide were measured using WHO-recommended methods. Donors were excluded if they had other autoimmune diseases or infections within the previous four weeks. About 10 milliliters of peripheral blood were drawn from each participant. PBMCs were isolated with LymphoPrep density separation. Sequenced using an Illumina MiSeq. TCRbeta CDR3 amplification used genomic DNA from the sorted T cell subsets as template. Multiplex PCR with 30 forward and 13 reverse primers amplified the TCRbeta CDR3 region. PCR products were purified with AMPure XP beads, after which indices and adaptors were added in a second approximately 25-cycle PCR. Before sequencing, the QIAquick Gel Extraction Kit was used to gel-purify the libraries. Per the original workflow: FLASH was used to merge paired-end reads, and IgBLAST was used to align the merged reads to IMGT V, D and J germline references. After reads whose alignment identity to germline references fell below 70% were discarded, roughly 10,000,000 reads remained study-wide. IMGT definitions were followed to assign CDR3 boundaries, reading frame and productivity. Highly-expanded clones were defined as clones making up 1% or more of reads, and normalized Shannon entropy was used to measure diversity. Group differences in Shannon entropy were tested with unpaired two-tailed t-tests. The public reads were reanalyzed by TCRdb: fastp trimming at Q25, MiXCR alignment, in-frame beta chains only. Rows matching on CDR3 protein sequence are summarized as one entry with the most common DNA and genes. TCRdb's processing, not the authors', yielded these V and J calls. Recorded for this sample are more than 250,000 distinct CDR3 sequences; approximately 45% of them occurred a single time. The top ten clonotypes cover approximately 13% of the sample.

There are 13 amino acids in the CDR3, from cysteine to phenylalanine inclusive. The entry retains the CDR3 DNA only, 39 bases that are in frame from base 1. For this chain, trimming is 11 bases at the V end and 6 bases at the J end, and the number of junction bases without a gene match is 8. From a lookup of the germline V gene, CDR1 and CDR2 are MNHEY and SVGEGT. The V and J segments used are TRBV6-2 or TRBV6-3 and TRBJ2-3; 10 nucleotides in the junction match TRBD2. The sequence was obtained from a man in his late teens or twenties with type 2 diabetes. Specimen: peripheral blood mononuclear cells (PBMCs). Read as DNA, the sequence is TGTGCCGGTGGGACTAGCGTTACGGATACGCAGTATTTT. This is translated as CAGGTSVTDTQYF.